This TCR beta chain was recorded in a study of shared clonotypes between healthy human individuals. Study as a whole: Donor composition was a couple of women and three men, aged 18 to 49. Three plates were used per donor for CD4 naive, three for CD4 memory, two for CD8 naive and one for CD8 memory. Study-level points and caveats: Rarefaction curves obtained for sorted subsets showed sequencing incomplete despite large depth.

Trimming took 0 bases from V and 6 from J, leaving 12 bases between them. This CDR3 has 14 amino acids. CDR1 and CDR2 (germline): GTSNPN, SVGIG (reference sequence). Sequenced by immunoSEQ multiplex PCR; TCRdb stores in-frame clones only, minus some. The data hold about 1 million clones, with about 75% observed a single time. About this clone itself: Antigen specificity is unknown.

The sequenced material came from memory CD4+ T cells sorted from blood. The subset is: CD45RA-negative fraction. V usage is TRBV30 and J usage is TRBJ1-5; D is perhaps TRBD1 (5 bases). The sequence derives from a man in his late teens or twenties in good health. The CDR3 spells CAWSVKGFGQPQHF. CDR3 DNA: TGTGCCTGGAGTGTGAAGGGGTTTGGTCAGCCCCAGCATTTT. Supplemented by reference TRBV30 and TRBJ1-5, the full variable domain reads SQTIHQWPATLVQPVGSPLSLECTVEGTSNPNLYWYRQAAGRGLQLLFYSVGIGQISSEVPQNLSASRPQDRQFILSSKKLLLSDSGFYLCAWSVKGFGQPQHFGDGTRLSIL.